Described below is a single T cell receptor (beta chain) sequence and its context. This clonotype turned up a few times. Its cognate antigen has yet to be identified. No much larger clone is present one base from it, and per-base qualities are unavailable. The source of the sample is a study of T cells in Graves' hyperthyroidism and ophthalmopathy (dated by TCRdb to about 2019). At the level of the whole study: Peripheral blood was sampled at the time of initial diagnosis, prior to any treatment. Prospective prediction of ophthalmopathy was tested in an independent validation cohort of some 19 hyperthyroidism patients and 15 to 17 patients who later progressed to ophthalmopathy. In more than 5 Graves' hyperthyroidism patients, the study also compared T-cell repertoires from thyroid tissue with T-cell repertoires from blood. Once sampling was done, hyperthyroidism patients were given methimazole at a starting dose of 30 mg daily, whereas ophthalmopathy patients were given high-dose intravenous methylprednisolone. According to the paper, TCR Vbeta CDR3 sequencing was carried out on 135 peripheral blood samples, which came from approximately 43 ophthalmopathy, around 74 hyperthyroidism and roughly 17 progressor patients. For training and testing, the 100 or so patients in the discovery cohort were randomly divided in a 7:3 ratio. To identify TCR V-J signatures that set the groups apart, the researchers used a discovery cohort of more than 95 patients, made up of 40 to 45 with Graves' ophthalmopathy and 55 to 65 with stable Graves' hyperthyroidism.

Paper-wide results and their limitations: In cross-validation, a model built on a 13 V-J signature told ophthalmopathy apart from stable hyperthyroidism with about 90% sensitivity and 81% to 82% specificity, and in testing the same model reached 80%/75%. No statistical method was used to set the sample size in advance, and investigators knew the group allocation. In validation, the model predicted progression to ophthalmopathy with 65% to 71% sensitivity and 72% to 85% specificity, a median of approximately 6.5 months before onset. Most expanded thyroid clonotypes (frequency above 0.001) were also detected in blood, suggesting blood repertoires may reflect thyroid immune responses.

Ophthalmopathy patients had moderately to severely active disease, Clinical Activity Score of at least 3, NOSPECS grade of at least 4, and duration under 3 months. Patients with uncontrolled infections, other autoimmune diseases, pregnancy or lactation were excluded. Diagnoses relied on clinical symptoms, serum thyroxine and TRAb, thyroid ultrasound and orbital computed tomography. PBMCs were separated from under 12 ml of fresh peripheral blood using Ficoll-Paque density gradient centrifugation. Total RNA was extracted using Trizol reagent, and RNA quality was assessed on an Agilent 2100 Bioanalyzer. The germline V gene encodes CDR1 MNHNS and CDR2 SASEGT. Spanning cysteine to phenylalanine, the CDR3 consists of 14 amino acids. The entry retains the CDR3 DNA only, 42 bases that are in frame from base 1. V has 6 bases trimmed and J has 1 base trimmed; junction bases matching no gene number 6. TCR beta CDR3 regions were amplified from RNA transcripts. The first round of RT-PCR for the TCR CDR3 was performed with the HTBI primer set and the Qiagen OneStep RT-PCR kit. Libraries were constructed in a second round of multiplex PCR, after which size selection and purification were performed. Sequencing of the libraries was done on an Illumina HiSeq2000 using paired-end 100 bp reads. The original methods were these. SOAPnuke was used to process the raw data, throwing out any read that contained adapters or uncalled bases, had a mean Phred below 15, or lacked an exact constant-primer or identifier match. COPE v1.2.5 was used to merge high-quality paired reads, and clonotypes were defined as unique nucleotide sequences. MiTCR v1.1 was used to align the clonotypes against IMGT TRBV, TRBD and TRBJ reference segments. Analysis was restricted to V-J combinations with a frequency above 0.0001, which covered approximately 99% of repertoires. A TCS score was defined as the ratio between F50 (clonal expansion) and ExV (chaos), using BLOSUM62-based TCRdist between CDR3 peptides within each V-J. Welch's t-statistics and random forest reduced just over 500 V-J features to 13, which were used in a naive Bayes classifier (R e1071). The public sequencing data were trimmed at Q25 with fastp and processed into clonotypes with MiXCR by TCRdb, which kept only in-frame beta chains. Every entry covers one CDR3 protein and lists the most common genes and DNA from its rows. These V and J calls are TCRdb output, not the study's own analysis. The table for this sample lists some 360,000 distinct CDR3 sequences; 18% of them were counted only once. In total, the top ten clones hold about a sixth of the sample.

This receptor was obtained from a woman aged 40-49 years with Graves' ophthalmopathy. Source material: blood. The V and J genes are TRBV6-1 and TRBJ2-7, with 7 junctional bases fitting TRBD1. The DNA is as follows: TGTGCCAGCAGAGCCGGGACAGCGTCCTACGAGCAGTACTTC. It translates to CASRAGTASYEQYF.